The present T cell receptor beta chain was sequenced within a study of cytomegalovirus exposure and HLA in healthy donors. Study overall: Findings of an earlier analysis included under 140 million unique TCR beta sequences from 200 million or so T cells. Genotyping of 400 or so donors showed that around 85% belonged to the Caucasian-associated ancestry cluster.

As for this clone: What it binds is not known.

The V segment lost 6 bases and the J segment 4 bases; nucleotides outside the gene matches: 8. The CDR3 spans 14 residues. Germline-derived CDR1 and CDR2 are SQVTM and ANQGSEA. Broader study findings: Association of 16,951 TCR beta sequences with HLA alleles was found at 0.05 false discovery rate in a later analysis.

Amplification used 60 Vbeta primers and 13 Jbeta primers. Assay: immunoSEQ multiplex PCR; the TCRdb copy retains only in-frame clones and omits some. The profile covers about 160,000 clones, with about 75% appearing a single time and about 2.1% taken by the ten largest. The chain is built from TRBV29-1 and TRBJ1-1, with 10 bases that match TRBD1. This sequence originates from a female donor in good health and CMV-seronegative. Sequenced material: PBMCs. CDR3 bases: TGCAGCGTCAGCTGGGGACAGGGGTCCACTGAAGCTTTCTTT. Its protein product is CSVSWGQGSTEAFF.